This is a list of T cell receptor beta chains from one sample in a study of PD-1 blockade in mismatch repair-deficient tumors. Sequencing used immunoSEQ multiplex PCR; TCRdb keeps in-frame clones, though not all of them. The sample lists roughly 120,000 clones; almost 90% were seen once. The specimen comprised peripheral blood, sampled 72 weeks after starting pembrolizumab. The receptors come from an adult with mismatch repair-deficient cancer. Both conserved end residues are part of each CDR3. D genes are given only for firm matches.

>-|TRBV29-1
CSVLTALTYEQYF
>-|TRBV30
CAWPQNRVTEAFF
>TRBD1|TRBV4-3
CASSQTGELEQFF
>-|TRBV7-9
CASSFSGTGETQYF
>TRBD1|TRBV18
CASSEGQADNQPQHF
>-|TRBV27
CASSSRENQPQHF
>-|TRBV27
CASSLSAGNYEQYF
>TRBD2|TRBV30
CAWSRAGGDTQYF
>-|TRBV28
CASSLLGRTYEQYF
>-|TRBV9
CASSRGWGSSNLGNTEAFF
>-|TRBV2
CASSAVQRSSYEQYF
>TRBD1|TRBV5-6
CASSLGQNYGYTF
>-|TRBV7-9
CASSQGDTEAFF
>TRBD1|TRBV2
CASSEETGVSQYF
>-|TRBV4-3
CASSQDYGSNYGYTF
>TRBD1|TRBV9
CASSPEVRRGGTGITGELFF
>TRBD2|TRBV13
CASSTTGTNTYNEQFF
>TRBD1|TRBV7-9
CASSLLGQGGVGAFF
>TRBD1|TRBV11-3
CASSDRTGEETQYF
>-|TRBV6-5
CASSRRVEIGELFF
>-|TRBV6-5
CASSYDHEQFF
>-|TRBV5-1
CASSLEPGGTSYEQYF
>-|TRBV5-1
CASSLGGDPNTEAFF